This TCR beta chain stems from a study of CD8 T cells in Susac syndrome. The germline V gene has CDR1 SGHVS and CDR2 FNYEAQ. V was clipped by 5 bases and J by 11 bases, with 17 bases between them. This CDR3 region has 13 residues. RNA in amounts of roughly 0.5 to 1 ug was reverse transcribed with random hexamers. Amplification of TCR beta CDR3 was carried out by immunoSEQ multiplex PCR, which covered 54 Vbeta and 13 Jbeta segments. Each CDR3 protein is one row after TCRdb ran MiXCR on the immunoSEQ multiplex PCR reads. The table has roughly 110,000 distinct CDR3 sequences, less than 95% seen once; the top ten hold over 0.4%. On this clonotype itself: Its antigen remains unknown.

Study conclusions and caveats: TEMRA cells and active patients showed peak Susac CD8+ clonal expansion.

The receptor comes from a human donor with Susac syndrome. The specimen sequenced was CD8+ T cells from PBMCs. The chain couples TRBV7-6 to TRBJ2-3; D may be TRBD2 (5 bases). CDR3 protein: CASSEVLGAEQYF. The CDR3, as DNA: TGTGCCAGCAGCGAAGTACTAGGCGCAGAGCAGTATTTT.